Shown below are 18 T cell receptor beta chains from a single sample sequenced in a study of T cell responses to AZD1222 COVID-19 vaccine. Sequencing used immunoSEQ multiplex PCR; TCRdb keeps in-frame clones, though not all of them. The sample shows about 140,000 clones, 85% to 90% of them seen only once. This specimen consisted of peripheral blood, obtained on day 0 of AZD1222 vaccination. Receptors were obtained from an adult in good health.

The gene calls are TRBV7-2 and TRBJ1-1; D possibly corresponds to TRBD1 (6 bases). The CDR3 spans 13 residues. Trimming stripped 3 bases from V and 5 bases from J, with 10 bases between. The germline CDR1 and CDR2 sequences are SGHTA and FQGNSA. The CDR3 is CASSLTGGTEAFF. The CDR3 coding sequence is TGTGCCAGCAGCTTGACAGGTGGGACTGAAGCTTTCTTT.

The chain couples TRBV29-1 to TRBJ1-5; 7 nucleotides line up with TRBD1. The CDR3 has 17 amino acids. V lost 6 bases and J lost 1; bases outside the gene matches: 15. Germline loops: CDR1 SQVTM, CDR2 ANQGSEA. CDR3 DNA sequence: TGCAGCGTCATTAGGGGACAGCTTAGGGGAAGCAATCAGCCCCAGCATTTT. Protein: CSVIRGQLRGSNQPQHF.

CDR3 residues: CASRGTSNEQFF. Written as DNA, the CDR3 is TGTGCCAGCAGAGGGACTAGCAATGAGCAGTTCTTC. This rearrangement joins TRBV12-3 or TRBV12-4 to TRBJ2-1; TRBD2 aligns across 8 bases. V was clipped by 6 bases and J by 6 bases; unmatched bases: 1. The CDR3 has 12 amino acids.

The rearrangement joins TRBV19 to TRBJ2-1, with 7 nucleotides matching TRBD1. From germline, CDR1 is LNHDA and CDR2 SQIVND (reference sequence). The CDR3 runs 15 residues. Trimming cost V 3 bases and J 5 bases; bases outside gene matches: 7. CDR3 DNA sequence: TGTGCCAGTAGTATGGGTAGGGACAGAAACAATGAGCAGTTCTTC. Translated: CASSMGRDRNNEQFF. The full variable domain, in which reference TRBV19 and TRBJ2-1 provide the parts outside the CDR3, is DGGITQSPKYLFRKEGQNVTLSCEQNLNHDAMYWYRQDPGQGLRLIYYSQIVNDFQKGDIAEGYSVSREKKESFPLTVTSAQKNPTAFYLCASSMGRDRNNEQFFGPGTRLTVL.

As DNA, the CDR3 is TGCGCCAGCAGCTTGTCTCCGGGGGCAACTGGAAACACCATATATTTT. Protein sequence: CASSLSPGATGNTIYF. The chain links TRBV5-1 to TRBJ1-3; the D gene is possibly TRBD1 (6 bases). The CDR3 sequence is 16 residues long. The ends were cut back, 1 base at V and 2 bases at J, with 13 bases in the middle. Germline V CDR1 and CDR2: SGHRS, YFSETQ.

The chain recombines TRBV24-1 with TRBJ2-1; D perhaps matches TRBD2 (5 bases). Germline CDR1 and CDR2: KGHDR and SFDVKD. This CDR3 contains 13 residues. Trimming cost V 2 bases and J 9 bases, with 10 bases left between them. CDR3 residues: CATSDSSLPEQFF. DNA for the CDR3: TGTGCCACCAGTGATTCTAGCCTACCTGAGCAGTTCTTC.

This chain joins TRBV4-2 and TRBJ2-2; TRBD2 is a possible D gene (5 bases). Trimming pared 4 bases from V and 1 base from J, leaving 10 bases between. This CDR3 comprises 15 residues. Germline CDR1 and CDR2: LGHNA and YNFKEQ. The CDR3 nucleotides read TGTGCCAGCAGCCCCAGCCGGGGGAACACCGGGGAGCTGTTTTTT. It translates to CASSPSRGNTGELFF.

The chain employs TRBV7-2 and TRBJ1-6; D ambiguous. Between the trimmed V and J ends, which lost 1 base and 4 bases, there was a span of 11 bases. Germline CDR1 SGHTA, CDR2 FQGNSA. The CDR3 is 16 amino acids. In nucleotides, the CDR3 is TGTGCCAGCAGCTTAGTATCAGTATCGTATAATTCACCCCTCCACTTT. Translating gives CASSLVSVSYNSPLHF.

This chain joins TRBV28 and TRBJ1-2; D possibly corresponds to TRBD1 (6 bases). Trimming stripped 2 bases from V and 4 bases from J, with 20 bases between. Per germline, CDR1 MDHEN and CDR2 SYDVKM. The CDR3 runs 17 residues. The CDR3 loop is CASSLNPGEGEFYGYTF. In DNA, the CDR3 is TGTGCCAGCAGTTTAAACCCGGGGGAGGGGGAATTCTATGGCTACACCTTC.

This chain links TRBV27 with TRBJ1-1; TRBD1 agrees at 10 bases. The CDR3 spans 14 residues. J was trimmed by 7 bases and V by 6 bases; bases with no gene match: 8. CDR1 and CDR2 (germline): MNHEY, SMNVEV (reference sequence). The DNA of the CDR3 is TGTGCCAGCAGCCTCCGGACAGGGGGAAGTGAAGCTTTCTTT. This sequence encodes CASSLRTGGSEAFF.

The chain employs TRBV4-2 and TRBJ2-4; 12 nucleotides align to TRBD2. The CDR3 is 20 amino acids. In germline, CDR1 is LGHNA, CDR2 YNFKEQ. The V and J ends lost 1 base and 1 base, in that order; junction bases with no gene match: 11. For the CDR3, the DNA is TGTGCCAGCAGCCAAGTTACCCTAGCGGGAGGGGGTATCGCCAAAAACATTCAGTACTTC. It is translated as CASSQVTLAGGGIAKNIQYF.

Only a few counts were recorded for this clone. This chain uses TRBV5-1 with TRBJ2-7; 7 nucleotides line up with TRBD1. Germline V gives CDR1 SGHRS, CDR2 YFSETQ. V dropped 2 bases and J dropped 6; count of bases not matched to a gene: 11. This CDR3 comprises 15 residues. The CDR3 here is CASSLRTGIMGEQYF. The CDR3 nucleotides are TGCGCCAGCAGCTTACGGACAGGTATAATGGGCGAGCAGTACTTC.

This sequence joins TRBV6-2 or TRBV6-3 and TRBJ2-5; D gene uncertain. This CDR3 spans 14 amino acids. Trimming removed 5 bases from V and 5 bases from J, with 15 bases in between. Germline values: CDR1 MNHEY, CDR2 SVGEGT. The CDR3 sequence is CASSPSLRWETQYF. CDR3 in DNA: TGTGCCAGCAGTCCCTCCCTCCGTTGGGAGACCCAGTACTTC.

Written as DNA, the CDR3 is TGTGCCAGCAGTAGTCGAGAGAACACTGAAGCTTTCTTT. It is translated as CASSSRENTEAFF. This chain uses TRBV6-5 with TRBJ1-1; D is ambiguous. The V end lost 5 bases, the J end lost 1 base, and 8 bases lay between the germline ends. The CDR3 length is 13 residues. The V gene's germline CDR1 is MNHEY and CDR2 SVGAGI.

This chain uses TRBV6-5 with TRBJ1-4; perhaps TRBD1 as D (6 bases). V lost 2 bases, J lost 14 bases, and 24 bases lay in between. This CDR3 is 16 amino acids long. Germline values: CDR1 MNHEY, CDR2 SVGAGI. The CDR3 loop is CASSYHRERSAASLFF. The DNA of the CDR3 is TGTGCCAGCAGTTACCACAGGGAACGATCTGCGGCCTCCCTGTTTTTT.

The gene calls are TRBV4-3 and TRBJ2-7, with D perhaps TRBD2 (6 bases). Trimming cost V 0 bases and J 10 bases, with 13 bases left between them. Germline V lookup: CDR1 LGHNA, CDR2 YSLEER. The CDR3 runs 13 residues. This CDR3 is CASSQDRGSGQYF. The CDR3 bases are TGCGCCAGCAGCCAAGACCGGGGGTCCGGACAGTACTTC.

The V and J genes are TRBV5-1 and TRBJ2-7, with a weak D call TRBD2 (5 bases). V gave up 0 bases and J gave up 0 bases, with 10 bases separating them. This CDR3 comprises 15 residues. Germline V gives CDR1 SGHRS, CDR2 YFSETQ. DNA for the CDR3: TGCGCCAGCAGCTTGGTTAGCGCCTACTCCTACGAGCAGTACTTC. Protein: CASSLVSAYSYEQYF.

The chain's CDR3 is CASSLGLAGGHQETQYF. The CDR3 DNA reads TGTGCCAGCAGCTTGGGACTAGCGGGAGGTCACCAAGAGACCCAGTACTTC. J is TRBJ2-5 and V is TRBV5-4; 13 positions match TRBD2. Germline lookup yields CDR1 SGHNT and CDR2 YYREEE (reference sequence). The ends lost 0 bases at V and 0 bases at J; junction bases unmatched: 2. This CDR3 contains 17 residues. The variable domain in full, completed from reference TRBV5-4 and TRBJ2-5, reads ETGVTQSPTHLIKTRGQQVTLRCSSQSGHNTVSWYQQALGQGPQFIFQYYREEENGRGNFPPRFSGLQFPNYSSELNVNALELDDSALYLCASSLGLAGGHQETQYFGPGTRLLVL.